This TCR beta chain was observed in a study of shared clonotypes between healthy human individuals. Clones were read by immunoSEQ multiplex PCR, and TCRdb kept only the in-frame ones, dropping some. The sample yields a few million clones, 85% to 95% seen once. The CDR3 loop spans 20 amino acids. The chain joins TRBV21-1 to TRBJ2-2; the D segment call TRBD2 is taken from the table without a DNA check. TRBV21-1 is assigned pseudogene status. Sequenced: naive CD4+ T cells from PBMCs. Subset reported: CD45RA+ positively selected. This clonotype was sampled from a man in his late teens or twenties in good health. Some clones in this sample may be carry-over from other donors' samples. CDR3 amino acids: CASSKRELAGRVAGTGELFF. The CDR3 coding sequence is TGTGCCAGCAGCAAAAGGGAACTAGCGGGACGGGTTGCGGGCACCGGGGAGCTGTTTTTT.